The 7 T cell receptor beta chains given below trace back to one sample, sequenced in a study of blood T cells in healthy people across ages. With a J-beta primer mix and a sample-barcoded 5' primer, a second PCR ran about 6 to 11 cycles. In TCRdb, the 5' RACE reads were re-called with MiXCR into one record per CDR3 protein. Here the sample spans about a million distinct CDR3 sequences, roughly 51% being singletons. Sequencing used blood. The receptor source for this set is a woman aged 55-69 years in good health.

The gene calls are TRBV20-1 and TRBJ1-4; TRBD1 matches 7 bases. Germline CDR1 DFQATT, CDR2 SNEGSKA (reference sequence). This CDR3 has 12 amino acids. V dropped 6 bases and J dropped 8; count of bases not matched to a gene: 6. Here the CDR3 reads CSARATGEKLFF. CDR3 DNA: TGCAGTGCGCGAGCGACAGGGGAAAAACTGTTTTTT.

This clonotype occurred a few times. The genes are TRBV6-6 and TRBJ2-7; no reliable D call. Per germline, CDR1 MNHNY and CDR2 SVGAGI (reference sequence). V dropped 6 bases and J dropped 2 bases, with 14 bases sitting between them. CDR3 size: 14 residues. The DNA for the CDR3 is TGTGCCAGCAGGTCCCAACACAGCGCCTACGAGCAGTACTTC. This translates into CASRSQHSAYEQYF.

V and J are TRBV29-1 and TRBJ2-7; 9 bases fit TRBD1. In germline, CDR1 is SQVTM, CDR2 ANQGSEA. There are 15 residues in the CDR3. Losses at the gene ends were 0 bases for V and 3 bases for J; bases not matched to a gene: 6. The CDR3 reads CSVEDGGTGIYEQYF. The CDR3 DNA reads as TGCAGCGTTGAAGATGGGGGGACAGGGATCTACGAGCAGTACTTC.

This rearrangement joins TRBV28 to TRBJ1-5; D uncertain. CDR3 size: 16 residues. Germline-derived CDR1 and CDR2 are MDHEN and SYDVKM. Trimming left V 2 bases short and J 7 bases short, with 18 bases between. CDR3 in amino acids: CASSLIKMSLWQPQHF. The CDR3 bases are TGTGCCAGCAGTTTAATTAAAATGAGCCTGTGGCAGCCCCAGCATTTT.

This clonotype was counted between two and nine times. The chain joins TRBV20-1 to TRBJ2-7; a weak D match, TRBD2 (6 bases). The CDR3 sequence is 12 residues long. V lost 6 bases and J lost 4, with 13 bases in between. Germline loops: CDR1 DFQATT, CDR2 SNEGSKA (reference sequence). This chain's CDR3 is CSATKRAYEQYF. The DNA of the CDR3 is TGCAGTGCAACCAAGCGGGCTTACGAGCAGTACTTC.

A few counts support this clonotype. This chain joins TRBV4-1 and TRBJ2-7; 8 positions agree with TRBD2. In germline, CDR1 is MGHRA, CDR2 YSYEKL. V was clipped by 1 base and J by 0 bases; unmatched bases: 11. This CDR3 region has 18 residues. CDR3 in DNA: TGCGCCAGCAGCCAAGTCTTAACTAGCGGAATTAGCTCCTACGAGCAGTACTTC. Translating it yields CASSQVLTSGISSYEQYF.

This clonotype was observed a few times. This chain uses TRBV5-6 with TRBJ2-3; TRBD2 matches 9 bases. The CDR3 sequence is 16 residues long. V shed 4 bases and J 1 base; nucleotides not matched to a gene: 7. The germline V gene encodes CDR1 SGHDT and CDR2 YYEEEE. CDR3 DNA sequence: TGTGCCAGCAGCCCCAAAAGGACTAGCGGCACAGATACGCAGTATTTT. As protein: CASSPKRTSGTDTQYF.